These T cell receptor beta chains were read from a single sample in a study of vaccination and CD4 T cells after COVID-19. Their recognized antigens are unknown. TCRdb redid the calling of the PCR reads with MiXCR, one entry per CDR3 protein. The sample shows more than 10,000 distinct CDR3 sequences, about two fifths of them seen only once. Source material: CD4+ T cells from blood, cultured in vitro. The receptors shown here come from a human donor who had recovered from COVID-19. The conserved cysteine and the conserved F or W are not part of the CDR3 here. A D gene is named only where the DNA matches it firmly.

d_call: NA
v_call: TRBV7-2
j_call: TRBJ1-5
cdr3_aa: ASSLVGGSSNQPQH

d_call: NA
v_call: TRBV20-1
j_call: TRBJ2-3
cdr3_aa: SAERWTRGQGGDTQY

d_call: TRBD1
v_call: TRBV18
j_call: TRBJ2-1
cdr3_aa: ASSTGTGADNEQF

d_call: TRBD1
v_call: TRBV6-1
j_call: TRBJ2-7
cdr3_aa: ASSETGGELEQY

d_call: NA
v_call: TRBV11-2
j_call: TRBJ2-5
cdr3_aa: ASSYLYQETQY

d_call: TRBD2
v_call: TRBV5-1
j_call: TRBJ2-1
cdr3_aa: ASSLAGLGAWEQF

d_call: NA
v_call: TRBV19
j_call: TRBJ2-7
cdr3_aa: ASSITPRDGGDEQY

d_call: NA
v_call: TRBV25-1
j_call: TRBJ1-1
cdr3_aa: ASRSILGSGLGTEAF

d_call: NA
v_call: TRBV19
j_call: TRBJ2-7
cdr3_aa: ASSGKFRDLRGEQY

d_call: NA
v_call: TRBV30
j_call: TRBJ2-3
cdr3_aa: AWRHRQSTDTQY

d_call: TRBD2
v_call: TRBV5-4
j_call: TRBJ2-3
cdr3_aa: ASSFPRAGGTTDTQY

d_call: NA
v_call: TRBV2
j_call: TRBJ1-1
cdr3_aa: ASSWGETEAF

d_call: NA
v_call: TRBV7-9
j_call: TRBJ1-2
cdr3_aa: ASSSVGGDGYT

d_call: NA
v_call: TRBV7-8
j_call: TRBJ1-3
cdr3_aa: ASSLAARGNTIY

d_call: NA
v_call: TRBV20-1
j_call: TRBJ1-1
cdr3_aa: SAPDSEAF

d_call: TRBD2
v_call: TRBV12-3/TRBV12-4
j_call: TRBJ2-2
cdr3_aa: ASDDSGGGTGELF

d_call: NA
v_call: TRBV2
j_call: TRBJ1-2
cdr3_aa: ASRRAQTVTRVGGYT

d_call: TRBD2
v_call: TRBV12-3/TRBV12-4
j_call: TRBJ2-1
cdr3_aa: ASRIAGGTQQF

d_call: NA
v_call: TRBV5-8
j_call: TRBJ1-5
cdr3_aa: ASSPTGTGQPQH

d_call: TRBD1
v_call: TRBV5-4
j_call: TRBJ1-6
cdr3_aa: ASSHRDRNNSPLH

d_call: TRBD1
v_call: TRBV30
j_call: TRBJ1-6
cdr3_aa: AWSTGTGYNSPLH

d_call: TRBD2
v_call: TRBV20-1
j_call: TRBJ2-2
cdr3_aa: SARNGLAENTGELF

d_call: NA
v_call: TRBV30
j_call: TRBJ1-2
cdr3_aa: AWRRGPPYGYT

d_call: TRBD1
v_call: TRBV3-1
j_call: TRBJ1-3
cdr3_aa: ASGGTDSGNTIY

d_call: TRBD1
v_call: TRBV27
j_call: TRBJ2-6
cdr3_aa: ASMWVTGGSGANVLT

d_call: NA
v_call: TRBV19
j_call: TRBJ2-6
cdr3_aa: ASSTGDGANVLT

d_call: NA
v_call: TRBV6-1
j_call: TRBJ1-5
cdr3_aa: ASSDRDQQQPQH

d_call: NA
v_call: TRBV6-5
j_call: TRBJ1-5
cdr3_aa: ASSYPQGGGSNQPQH

d_call: NA
v_call: TRBV20-1
j_call: TRBJ2-1
cdr3_aa: SARDQGSHHWGEQF

d_call: NA
v_call: TRBV2
j_call: TRBJ2-3
cdr3_aa: ASSGEGAGTQY

d_call: NA
v_call: TRBV5-8
j_call: TRBJ1-6
cdr3_aa: ASSPRGRADNSPLH

d_call: TRBD2
v_call: TRBV5-4
j_call: TRBJ2-1
cdr3_aa: ASSAQLAGDTYNEQF

d_call: NA
v_call: TRBV12-3/TRBV12-4
j_call: TRBJ1-1
cdr3_aa: ASSLGGLGSEAF

d_call: NA
v_call: TRBV5-4
j_call: TRBJ1-6
cdr3_aa: ASSLQGDFSPLH

d_call: TRBD1
v_call: TRBV5-1
j_call: TRBJ1-1
cdr3_aa: ASRSGTANMNTEAF

d_call: NA
v_call: TRBV7-2
j_call: TRBJ1-2
cdr3_aa: ASSLRVRGNGYT

d_call: TRBD2
v_call: TRBV10-1
j_call: TRBJ2-1
cdr3_aa: ATSPGLAGENEQF

d_call: TRBD1
v_call: TRBV11-3
j_call: TRBJ1-2
cdr3_aa: ASRDRGDYGYT

d_call: NA
v_call: TRBV20-1
j_call: TRBJ2-1
cdr3_aa: SAHRERLRREQF

d_call: NA
v_call: TRBV15
j_call: TRBJ2-7
cdr3_aa: ATSRGATLYEQY

d_call: TRBD1
v_call: TRBV27
j_call: TRBJ2-1
cdr3_aa: ASSLSTGGYNEQF

d_call: NA
v_call: TRBV27
j_call: TRBJ1-6
cdr3_aa: ASSFRNPSDSPLH

d_call: NA
v_call: TRBV5-8
j_call: TRBJ1-5
cdr3_aa: ASSPWEGVQPQH

d_call: NA
v_call: TRBV5-1
j_call: TRBJ1-1
cdr3_aa: ASSLGWGPGEAF

d_call: TRBD1
v_call: TRBV24-1
j_call: TRBJ2-7
cdr3_aa: ATSARDRGLYEQY

d_call: NA
v_call: TRBV5-1
j_call: TRBJ2-7
cdr3_aa: ASSLATEGYEQY

d_call: NA
v_call: TRBV20-1
j_call: TRBJ1-6
cdr3_aa: SARPRGLSDSPLH

d_call: NA
v_call: TRBV29-1
j_call: TRBJ1-5
cdr3_aa: SVVSPGGNQPQH

d_call: TRBD2
v_call: TRBV2
j_call: TRBJ2-7
cdr3_aa: ASSEALAGVGQY

d_call: NA
v_call: TRBV3-1
j_call: TRBJ1-2
cdr3_aa: ASSHRDLYGYT

d_call: NA
v_call: TRBV12-3/TRBV12-4
j_call: TRBJ1-2
cdr3_aa: ASSSGTSYT

d_call: TRBD1
v_call: TRBV7-9
j_call: TRBJ1-1
cdr3_aa: ASSRDRARNTEAF